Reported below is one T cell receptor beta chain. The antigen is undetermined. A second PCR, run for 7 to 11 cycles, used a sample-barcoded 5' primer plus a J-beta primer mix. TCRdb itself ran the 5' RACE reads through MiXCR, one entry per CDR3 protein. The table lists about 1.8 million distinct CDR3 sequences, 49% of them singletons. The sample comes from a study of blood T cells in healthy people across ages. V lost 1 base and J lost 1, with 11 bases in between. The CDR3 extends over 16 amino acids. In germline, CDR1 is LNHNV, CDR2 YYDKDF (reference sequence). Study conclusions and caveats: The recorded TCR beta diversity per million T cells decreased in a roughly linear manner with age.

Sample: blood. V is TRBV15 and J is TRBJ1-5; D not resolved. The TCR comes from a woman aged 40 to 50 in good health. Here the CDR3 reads CATSRGTKGSNQPQHF. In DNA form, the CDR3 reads TGTGCCACCAGCAGAGGGACGAAAGGGAGCAATCAGCCCCAGCATTTT.